What follows are 10 T cell receptor beta chains derived from one specimen sequenced in a study of blood T cells in healthy people across ages. The authors ran a second PCR of 7 to 11 cycles using a sample-barcoded 5' primer and a J-beta primer mix. Using its own MiXCR run on the 5' RACE reads, TCRdb lists one record per CDR3 protein. Of about 1.6 million distinct CDR3 sequences in the sample, around 36% were seen once. The sequenced sample was blood. The receptors derive from a woman aged 25 to 39 in good health.

This clonotype appeared many times. The chain combines TRBV20-1 with TRBJ2-1; D remains ambiguous. The germline V gene has CDR1 DFQATT and CDR2 SNEGSKA (reference sequence). The CDR3 is 12 residues long. The germline V and J ends were trimmed by 3 bases and 0 bases, with 3 bases remaining between them. The CDR3 loop is CSARGSYNEQFF. Written as DNA, the CDR3 is TGCAGTGCTAGGGGCTCCTACAATGAGCAGTTCTTC.

This chain connects TRBV20-1 to TRBJ1-4; the D gene is possibly TRBD1 (6 bases). Trimming cost V 5 bases and J 10 bases, with 20 bases left between them. The CDR3 totals 14 residues. Germline V gene lookup returns CDR1 DFQATT and CDR2 SNEGSKA (reference sequence). The CDR3 region has the DNA TGCAGTGCTCCTGGGGGGCCCTTAAGTGGAAAACTGTTTTTT. It yields the protein CSAPGGPLSGKLFF.

This chain connects TRBV2 to TRBJ2-4, with D possibly matching TRBD1 (6 bases). The germline CDR1 and CDR2 sequences are SNHLY and FYNNEI. Trimming took off 6 bases at V and 5 bases at J, with 11 bases between the two ends. This CDR3 is built from 13 residues. CDR3 in amino acids: CASRTGSQNIQYF. In DNA, the CDR3 is TGTGCCAGCAGAACAGGGTCCCAAAACATTCAGTACTTC.

This clonotype appeared a few times. The rearrangement joins TRBV20-1 to TRBJ2-7; D possibly corresponds to TRBD2 (7 bases). Germline V gene data show CDR1 as DFQATT and CDR2 as SNEGSKA (reference sequence). This CDR3 spans 12 amino acids. V dropped 7 bases and J dropped 2 bases, with 12 bases sitting between them. In nucleotides, the CDR3 is TGCAGTGGGAGGGGGGGTACCTACGAGCAGTACTTC. It yields the protein CSGRGGTYEQYF.

The genes are TRBV9 and TRBJ2-1; D gene unclear. The CDR3 totals 14 residues. V lost 4 bases and J 4 bases, leaving 12 bases between the germline ends. The germline gives CDR1 SGDLS, CDR2 YYNGEE. CDR3 nucleotides: TGTGCCAGCAGCCAATACGAGCCTTACAATGAGCAGTTCTTC. Translating gives CASSQYEPYNEQFF.

The chain couples TRBV7-2 to TRBJ2-1, with D maybe TRBD1 (6 bases). CDR1 is SGHTA and CDR2 is FQGNSA in the germline V gene. The length of the CDR3 is 12 residues. The V end was cut by 2 bases, the J end by 15 bases, with 14 bases between. CDR3 sequence: CASSLSGTRSFF. CDR3 in DNA: TGTGCCAGCAGCTTATCCGGGACAAGGTCGTTCTTC.

V gene TRBV13 combines with J gene TRBJ2-7, with no clear D. CDR1 and CDR2 (germline): PRHDT, FYEKMQ (reference sequence). Trimming removed 8 bases at V and 3 bases at J, with 8 bases between. The length of the CDR3 is 11 residues. CDR3 amino acids: CASWVDYEQYF. CDR3 DNA: TGTGCCAGCTGGGTAGACTACGAGCAGTACTTC.

This clonotype was recorded only once. V gene TRBV20-1 combines with J gene TRBJ1-6, with D perhaps TRBD1 (5 bases). Trimming took off 4 bases at V and 7 bases at J, with 14 bases between the two ends. The CDR3 is 14 amino acids. Germline V gives CDR1 DFQATT, CDR2 SNEGSKA (reference sequence). CDR3 amino acids: CSATGPGLNSPLHF. The CDR3 coding sequence is TGCAGTGCTACCGGTCCAGGGCTGAATTCACCCCTCCACTTT.

The chain is built from TRBV15 and TRBJ1-2, with D possibly matching TRBD1 (5 bases). Germline V gene data show CDR1 as LNHNV and CDR2 as YYDKDF (reference sequence). Trimming pared 4 bases from V and 4 bases from J, leaving 16 bases between. This CDR3 comprises 15 residues. The CDR3 coding sequence is TGTGCCACCAGCATCCCTCTGGCAGGGAGCTATGGCTACACCTTC. Protein product: CATSIPLAGSYGYTF.

The chain recombines TRBV5-1 with TRBJ2-1; 10 bases map to TRBD1. Germline CDR1 SGHRS, CDR2 YFSETQ. With 0 bases clipped from V and 5 bases from J, the junction kept 5 bases outside the gene matches. The CDR3 covers 16 residues. The CDR3, as DNA: TGCGCCAGCAGCTTGGAAGGGACAGGGGCGAACAATGAGCAGTTCTTC. Translating it yields CASSLEGTGANNEQFF. Filled out from reference TRBV5-1 and TRBJ2-1, the complete variable domain reads KAGVTQTPRYLIKTRGQQVTLSCSPISGHRSVSWYQQTPGQGLQFLFEYFSETQRNKGNFPGRFSGRQFSNSRSEMNVSTLELGDSALYLCASSLEGTGANNEQFFGPGTRLTVL.